The 16 T cell receptor beta chains reported below all come from one sample, sequenced in a study of cytomegalovirus exposure and HLA in healthy donors. Researchers ran the PCR with 60 Vbeta and 13 Jbeta primers. Generated by immunoSEQ multiplex PCR, the TCRdb table keeps only in-frame clones and is missing some. The table shows 100,000 to 150,000 clones, with 75% to 90% occurring only once. Sequenced input: PBMCs. The receptors originated from a female donor in good health and CMV-seropositive.

V is TRBV30 and J is TRBJ2-2, with D perhaps TRBD1 (6 bases). The CDR3 runs 12 residues. Trimming shortened V by 2 bases and J by 6 bases, and 7 bases separated the two germline ends. Germline-derived CDR1 and CDR2 are GTSNPN and SVGIG (reference sequence). The CDR3 region has the DNA TGTGCCTGGAGTTACAGGGCCGGGGAGCTGTTTTTT. Protein product: CAWSYRAGELFF.

V gene TRBV27 combines with J gene TRBJ2-3; no clear D. The germline gives CDR1 MNHEY, CDR2 SMNVEV (reference sequence). The CDR3 runs to 15 residues. The ends were cut back, 5 bases at V and 4 bases at J, with 16 bases in the middle. This chain's CDR3 is CASSRLGYEADTQYF. The CDR3 coding sequence is TGTGCCAGCAGTCGACTTGGTTATGAGGCAGATACGCAGTATTTT.

The gene calls are TRBV5-4 and TRBJ2-3; 10 bases line up with TRBD2. The CDR3 runs 15 residues. Germline-derived CDR1 and CDR2 are SGHNT and YYREEE (reference sequence). The ends lost 5 bases at V and 7 bases at J; junction bases unmatched: 10. The CDR3 loop is CASSPSGGVVNTQYF. The CDR3 DNA is TGTGCCAGCAGTCCGAGCGGGGGGGTTGTAAATACGCAGTATTTT.

This chain links TRBV2 with TRBJ1-1, with D possibly being TRBD1 (5 bases). The CDR3 consists of 13 residues. Germline-derived CDR1 and CDR2 are SNHLY and FYNNEI. The germline V and J ends were trimmed by 5 bases and 1 base, with 8 bases remaining between them. CDR3 sequence: CASSLDRNTEAFF. CDR3 coding DNA: TGTGCCAGCAGTTTAGACAGGAACACTGAAGCTTTCTTT.

The chain joins TRBV19 to TRBJ1-5, with 7 nucleotides matching TRBD1. The CDR3 is made up of 13 amino acids. The V gene's germline CDR1 is LNHDA and CDR2 SQIVND (reference sequence). V was pared by 6 bases and J by 5 bases, with 4 bases of the junction left unmatched. CDR3 sequence: CASRDRAHQPQHF. The CDR3, as DNA: TGTGCCAGTAGAGACAGGGCCCATCAGCCCCAGCATTTT.

J is TRBJ1-2 and V is TRBV2; the D gene is possibly TRBD1 (6 bases). CDR1 is SNHLY and CDR2 is FYNNEI in the germline V gene. The V end lost 2 bases, the J end lost 5 bases, and 12 bases lay between the germline ends. CDR3 length: 14 amino acids. CDR3 region: CASSENRVPYGYTF. CDR3 nucleotide sequence: TGTGCCAGCAGTGAAAACAGGGTGCCGTATGGCTACACCTTC.

The J gene is TRBJ1-1, the V gene TRBV6-5; D may be TRBD1 (5 bases). CDR1 is MNHEY, CDR2 SVGAGI, per germline. With 2 bases removed from V and 1 base from J, the gap between germline ends came to 8 bases. The CDR3 contains 14 residues. DNA of the CDR3: TGTGCCAGCAGTTACCACGACAGGAACACTGAAGCTTTCTTT. Translating it yields CASSYHDRNTEAFF.

This clone was counted a few times. This chain connects TRBV27 to TRBJ2-7, with D perhaps TRBD2 (7 bases). The CDR3 covers 14 residues. Trimming left V 7 bases short and J 2 bases short, with 15 bases between. Germline assignment: CDR1 MNHEY and CDR2 SMNVEV (reference sequence). The DNA of the CDR3 is TGTGCCAGCACCCGCGGGGGCGGGGCCTACGAGCAGTACTTC. Protein: CASTRGGGAYEQYF.

This chain links TRBV7-9 with TRBJ1-1; 9 bases match TRBD1. Germline V gene sequence: CDR1 SEHNR, CDR2 FQNEAQ (reference sequence). CDR3 size: 15 residues. V dropped 4 bases and J dropped 5; count of bases not matched to a gene: 8. In nucleotides, the CDR3 is TGTGCCAGCAGCTCAACAGGGGGCGATATTACTGAAGCTTTCTTT. Its protein product is CASSSTGGDITEAFF.

The V gene is TRBV7-2, the J gene TRBJ1-5; the D gene is possibly TRBD1 (5 bases). The CDR3 is made up of 14 amino acids. Germline values: CDR1 SGHTA, CDR2 FQGNSA. Trimming pared 0 bases from V and 7 bases from J, leaving 10 bases between. The CDR3 spells CASSLAEGEQPQHF. CDR3 sequence (DNA): TGTGCCAGCAGCTTAGCTGAAGGGGAACAGCCCCAGCATTTT.

This rearrangement joins TRBV4-2 to TRBJ1-5; D is undetermined. This CDR3 comprises 17 residues. Germline CDR1 and CDR2: LGHNA and YNFKEQ. V shed 0 bases and J shed 5 bases, with 17 bases lying between them. The CDR3: CASSQDLVGSGYQPQHF. The CDR3 DNA reads as TGTGCCAGCAGCCAAGATCTGGTGGGTTCCGGGTATCAGCCCCAGCATTTT.

The chain joins TRBV10-2 to TRBJ1-5, with 11 positions matching TRBD1. With V trimmed by 6 bases and J by 3 bases, 7 bases remained unmatched. Germline V gives CDR1 WSHSY, CDR2 SAAADI. The CDR3 spans 16 residues. In DNA, the CDR3 is TGCGCCAGCAGACCTACGGGACAGGGGGACAATCAGCCCCAGCATTTT. As protein: CASRPTGQGDNQPQHF.

The chain joins TRBV4-1 to TRBJ2-7; 7 bases are a match to TRBD1. This CDR3 contains 15 residues. CDR1 and CDR2 (germline): MGHRA, YSYEKL. Trimming took 3 bases from V and 0 from J; bases not matched to a gene: 5. The CDR3 loop is CASSHSEGASYEQYF. The CDR3 DNA reads TGCGCCAGCAGCCATTCCGAGGGGGCCTCCTACGAGCAGTACTTC.

The chain employs TRBV6-1 and TRBJ2-7; no reliable D call. V was clipped by 5 bases and J by 2 bases, with 4 bases between them. In germline, CDR1 is MNHNS, CDR2 SASEGT. CDR3 length: 11 amino acids. CDR3 amino acids: CASSTAYEQYF. In nucleotides, the CDR3 is TGTGCCAGCAGTACGGCCTACGAGCAGTACTTC.

The chain couples TRBV6-6 to TRBJ1-6; D is possibly TRBD1 (6 bases). The ends were cut back, 0 bases at V and 10 bases at J, with 16 bases in the middle. The CDR3 length is 16 residues. Germline V lookup: CDR1 MNHNY, CDR2 SVGAGI (reference sequence). The CDR3 DNA follows: TGTGCCAGCAGTTACTCTCGTGGACAGATAACCTCACCCCTCCACTTT. This sequence encodes CASSYSRGQITSPLHF.

V gene TRBV5-1 combines with J gene TRBJ2-1; 8 bases line up with TRBD2. Looked up from germline, CDR1 is SGHRS and CDR2 is YFSETQ. This CDR3 contains 16 residues. After removal of 1 base from V and 4 bases from J, the junction contained 7 bases not matched to a gene. CDR3 in DNA: TGCGCCAGCAGCTTGTTAGCGGGACACCTATACAATGAGCAGTTCTTC. This sequence encodes CASSLLAGHLYNEQFF. The full variable domain, with the rest looked up from reference TRBV5-1 and TRBJ2-1, is KAGVTQTPRYLIKTRGQQVTLSCSPISGHRSVSWYQQTPGQGLQFLFEYFSETQRNKGNFPGRFSGRQFSNSRSEMNVSTLELGDSALYLCASSLLAGHLYNEQFFGPGTRLTVL.